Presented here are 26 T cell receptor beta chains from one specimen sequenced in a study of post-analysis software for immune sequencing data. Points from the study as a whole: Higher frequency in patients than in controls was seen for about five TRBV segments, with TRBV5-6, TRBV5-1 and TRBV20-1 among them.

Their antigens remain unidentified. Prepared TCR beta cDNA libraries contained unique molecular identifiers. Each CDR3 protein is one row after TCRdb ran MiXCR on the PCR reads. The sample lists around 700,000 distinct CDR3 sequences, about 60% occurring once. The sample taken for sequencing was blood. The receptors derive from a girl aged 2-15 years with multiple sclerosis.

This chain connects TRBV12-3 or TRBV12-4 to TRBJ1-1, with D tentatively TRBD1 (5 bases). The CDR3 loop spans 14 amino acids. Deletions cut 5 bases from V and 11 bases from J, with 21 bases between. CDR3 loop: CASSGASAGLRAFF. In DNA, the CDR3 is TGTGCCAGCAGTGGCGCCTCGGCAGGGTTACGGGCTTTCTTT.

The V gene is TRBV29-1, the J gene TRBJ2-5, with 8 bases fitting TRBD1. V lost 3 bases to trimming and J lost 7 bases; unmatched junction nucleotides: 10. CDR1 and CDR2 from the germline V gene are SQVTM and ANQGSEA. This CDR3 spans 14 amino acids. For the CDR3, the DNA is TGCAGCGTTGAGACAGGGGCCCAGCCGGTGACCCAGTACTTC. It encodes CSVETGAQPVTQYF.

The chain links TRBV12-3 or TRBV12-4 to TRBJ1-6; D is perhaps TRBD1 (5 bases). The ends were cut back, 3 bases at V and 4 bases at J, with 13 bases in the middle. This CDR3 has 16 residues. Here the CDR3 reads CASSFGDGSYNSPLHF. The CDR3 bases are TGTGCCAGCAGTTTCGGGGACGGTTCTTATAATTCACCCCTCCACTTT.

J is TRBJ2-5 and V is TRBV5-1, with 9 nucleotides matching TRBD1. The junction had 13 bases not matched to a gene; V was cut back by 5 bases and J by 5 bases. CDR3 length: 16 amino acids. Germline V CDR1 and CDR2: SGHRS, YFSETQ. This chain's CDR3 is CASRSTPGTGQETQYF. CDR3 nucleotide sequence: TGCGCCAGCAGAAGCACCCCCGGGACAGGGCAGGAGACCCAGTACTTC. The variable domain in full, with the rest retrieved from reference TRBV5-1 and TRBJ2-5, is KAGVTQTPRYLIKTRGQQVTLSCSPISGHRSVSWYQQTPGQGLQFLFEYFSETQRNKGNFPGRFSGRQFSNSRSEMNVSTLELGDSALYLCASRSTPGTGQETQYFGPGTRLLVL.

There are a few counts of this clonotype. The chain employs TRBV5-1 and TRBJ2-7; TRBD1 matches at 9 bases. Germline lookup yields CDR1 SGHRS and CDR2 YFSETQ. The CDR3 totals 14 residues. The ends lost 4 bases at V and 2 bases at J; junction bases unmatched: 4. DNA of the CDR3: TGCGCCAGCAGCGGGACAGGGCCGACCTACGAGCAGTACTTC. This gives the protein CASSGTGPTYEQYF.

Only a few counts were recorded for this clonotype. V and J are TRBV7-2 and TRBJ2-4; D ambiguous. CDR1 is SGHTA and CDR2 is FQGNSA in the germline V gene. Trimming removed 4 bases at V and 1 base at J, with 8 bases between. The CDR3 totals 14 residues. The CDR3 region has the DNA TGTGCCAGCAGCTCCCCTGGGGCCAAAAACATTCAGTACTTC. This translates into CASSSPGAKNIQYF.

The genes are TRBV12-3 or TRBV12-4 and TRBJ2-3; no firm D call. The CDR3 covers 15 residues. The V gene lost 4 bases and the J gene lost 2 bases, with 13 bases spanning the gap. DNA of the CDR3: TGTGCCAGCAGTTCTCCGGCAGTATTCACAGATACGCAGTATTTT. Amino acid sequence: CASSSPAVFTDTQYF.

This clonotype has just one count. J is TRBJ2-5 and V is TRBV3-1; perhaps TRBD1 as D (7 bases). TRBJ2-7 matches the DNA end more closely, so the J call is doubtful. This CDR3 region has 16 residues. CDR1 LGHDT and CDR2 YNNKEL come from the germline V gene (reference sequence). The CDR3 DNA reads TGTGCCAGCGGCCCCAGGGGGGAAGGGACTGACTACGAGCAGTACTTC. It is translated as CASGPRGEGTDYEQYF.

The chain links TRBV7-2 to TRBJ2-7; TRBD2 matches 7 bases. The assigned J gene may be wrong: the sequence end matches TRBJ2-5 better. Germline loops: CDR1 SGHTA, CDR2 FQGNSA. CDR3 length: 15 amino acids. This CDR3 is CASSLVLRGQETQYF. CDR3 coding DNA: TGTGCCAGCAGCTTAGTATTGCGGGGGCAAGAGACCCAGTACTTC.

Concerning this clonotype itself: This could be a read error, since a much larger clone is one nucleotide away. The CDR3 nucleotides read TGTGCCAGCAGTGACATATCCTACGAGCAGTACTTC. Encoded protein: CASSDISYEQYF. The V gene is TRBV12-3 or TRBV12-4, the J gene TRBJ2-7; D call uncertain. V was clipped by 5 bases and J by 1 base, with 6 bases between them. This CDR3 is built from 12 residues.

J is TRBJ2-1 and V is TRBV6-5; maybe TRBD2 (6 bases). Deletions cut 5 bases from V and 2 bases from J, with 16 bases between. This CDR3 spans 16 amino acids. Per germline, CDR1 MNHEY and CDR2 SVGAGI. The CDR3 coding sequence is TGTGCCAGCAGTCAAAAAGGAGGGCCCACCTACAATGAGCAGTTCTTC. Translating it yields CASSQKGGPTYNEQFF.

Here the CDR3 DNA reads TGCAGCGTTGAAGCGGCGGACGTCCAAGAGACCCAGTACTTC. It codes for CSVEAADVQETQYF. This rearrangement joins TRBV29-1 to TRBJ2-5; D is uncertain. This CDR3 contains 14 residues. Trimming took off 1 base at V and 1 base at J, with 10 bases between the two ends. The germline V gene has CDR1 SQVTM and CDR2 ANQGSEA.

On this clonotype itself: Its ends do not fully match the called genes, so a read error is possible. The CDR3 reads CASNKEDNKQFF. CDR3 in DNA: TGTGCCAGCAATAAGGAAGACAATAAGCAGTTCTTC. V and J are TRBV2 and TRBJ2-1; D is unresolved. CDR1 SNHLY and CDR2 FYNNEI come from the germline V gene. This CDR3 is built from 12 residues.

The CDR3, as DNA: TGTGCCAGCAGTGAGACCAGTGGGAATGAGCAGTTCTTC. Its translation: CASSETSGNEQFF. This chain connects TRBV6-6 to TRBJ2-1; D is ambiguous. This CDR3 has 13 residues. From germline, CDR1 is MNHNY and CDR2 SVGAGI (reference sequence). V was shortened by 5 bases and J by 7 bases, with 12 bases between the two germline ends.

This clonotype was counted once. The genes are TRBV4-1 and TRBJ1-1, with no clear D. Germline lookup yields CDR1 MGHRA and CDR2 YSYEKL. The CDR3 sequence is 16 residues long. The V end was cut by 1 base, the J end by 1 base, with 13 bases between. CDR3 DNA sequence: TGCGCCAGCAGCCAAGGTGGCGGGCGTCGGAACACTGAAGCTTTCTTT. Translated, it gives CASSQGGGRRNTEAFF.

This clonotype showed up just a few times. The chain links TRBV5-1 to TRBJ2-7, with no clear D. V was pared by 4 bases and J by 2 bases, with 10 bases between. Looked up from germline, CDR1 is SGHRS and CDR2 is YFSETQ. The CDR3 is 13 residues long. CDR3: CASSDANAYEQYF. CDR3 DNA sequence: TGCGCCAGCAGCGACGCGAATGCCTACGAGCAGTACTTC. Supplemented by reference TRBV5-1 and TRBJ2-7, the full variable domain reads KAGVTQTPRYLIKTRGQQVTLSCSPISGHRSVSWYQQTPGQGLQFLFEYFSETQRNKGNFPGRFSGRQFSNSRSEMNVSTLELGDSALYLCASSDANAYEQYFGPGTRLTVT.

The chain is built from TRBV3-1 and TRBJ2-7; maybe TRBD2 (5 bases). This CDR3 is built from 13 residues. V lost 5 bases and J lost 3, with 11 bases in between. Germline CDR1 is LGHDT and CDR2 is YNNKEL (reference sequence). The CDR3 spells CASSSRRGYEQYF. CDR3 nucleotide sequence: TGTGCCAGCAGCTCACGCCGGGGCTACGAGCAGTACTTC.

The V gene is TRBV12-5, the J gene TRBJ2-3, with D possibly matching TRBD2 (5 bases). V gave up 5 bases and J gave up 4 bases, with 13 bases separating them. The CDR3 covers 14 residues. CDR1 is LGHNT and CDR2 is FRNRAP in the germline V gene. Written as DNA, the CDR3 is TGTGCTAGTGGTCTTCCACTAGGACCAGATACGCAGTATTTT. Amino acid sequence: CASGLPLGPDTQYF.

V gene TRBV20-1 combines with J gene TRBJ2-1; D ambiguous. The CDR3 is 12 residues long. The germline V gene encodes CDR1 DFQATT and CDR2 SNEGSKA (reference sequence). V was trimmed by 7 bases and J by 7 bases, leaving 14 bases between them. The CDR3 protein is CSGGRSRNEQFF. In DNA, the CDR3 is TGCAGTGGAGGTCGGAGTCGAAATGAGCAGTTCTTC.

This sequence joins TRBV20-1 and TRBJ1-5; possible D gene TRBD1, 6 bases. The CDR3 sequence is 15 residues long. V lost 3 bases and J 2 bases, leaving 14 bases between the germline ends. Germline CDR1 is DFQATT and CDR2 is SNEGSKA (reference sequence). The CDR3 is CSASHAGEGNQPQHF. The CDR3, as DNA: TGCAGTGCTAGCCATGCAGGGGAGGGCAATCAGCCCCAGCATTTT.

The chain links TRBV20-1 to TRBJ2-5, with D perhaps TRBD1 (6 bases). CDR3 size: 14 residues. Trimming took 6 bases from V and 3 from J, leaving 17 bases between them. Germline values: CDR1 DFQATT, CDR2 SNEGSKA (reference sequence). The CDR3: CSAPGQSLKETQYF. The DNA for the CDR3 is TGCAGTGCGCCGGGACAATCCCTAAAAGAGACCCAGTACTTC.

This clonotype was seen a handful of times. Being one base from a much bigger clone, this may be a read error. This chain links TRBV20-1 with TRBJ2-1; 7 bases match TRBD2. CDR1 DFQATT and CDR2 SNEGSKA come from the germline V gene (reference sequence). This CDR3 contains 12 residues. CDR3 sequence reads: CRARERDHEQFF. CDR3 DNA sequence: TGCAGGGCTAGGGAGCGGGACCATGAGCAGTTCTTC.

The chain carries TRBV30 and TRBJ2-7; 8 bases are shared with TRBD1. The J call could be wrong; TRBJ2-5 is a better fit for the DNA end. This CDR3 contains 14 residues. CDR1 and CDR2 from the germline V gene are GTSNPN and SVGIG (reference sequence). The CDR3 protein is CAWSGTGIAETQYF. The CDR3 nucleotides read TGTGCCTGGAGTGGGACAGGGATTGCGGAGACCCAGTACTTC.

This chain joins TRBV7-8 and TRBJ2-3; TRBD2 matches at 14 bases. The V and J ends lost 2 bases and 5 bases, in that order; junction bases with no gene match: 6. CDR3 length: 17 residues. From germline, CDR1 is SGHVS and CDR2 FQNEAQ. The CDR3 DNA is TGTGCCAGCAGCTTAAGGGGACTAGCGGGAGCGAGAGATACGCAGTATTTT. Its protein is CASSLRGLAGARDTQYF.

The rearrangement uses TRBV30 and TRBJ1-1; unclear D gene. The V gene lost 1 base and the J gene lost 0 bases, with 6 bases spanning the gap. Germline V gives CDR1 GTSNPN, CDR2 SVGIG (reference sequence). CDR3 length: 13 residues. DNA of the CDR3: TGTGCCTGGAGTGGCAGAATGAACACTGAAGCTTTCTTT. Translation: CAWSGRMNTEAFF. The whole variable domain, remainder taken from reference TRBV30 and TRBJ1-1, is SQTIHQWPATLVQPVGSPLSLECTVEGTSNPNLYWYRQAAGRGLQLLFYSVGIGQISSEVPQNLSASRPQDRQFILSSKKLLLSDSGFYLCAWSGRMNTEAFFGQGTRLTVV.

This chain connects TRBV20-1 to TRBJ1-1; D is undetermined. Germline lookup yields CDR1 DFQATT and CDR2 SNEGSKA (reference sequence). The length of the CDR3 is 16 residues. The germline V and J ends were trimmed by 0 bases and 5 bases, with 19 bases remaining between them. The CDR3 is CSARDSRRVDWTEAFF. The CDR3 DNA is TGCAGTGCTAGAGACTCTCGTAGGGTGGATTGGACTGAAGCTTTCTTT.